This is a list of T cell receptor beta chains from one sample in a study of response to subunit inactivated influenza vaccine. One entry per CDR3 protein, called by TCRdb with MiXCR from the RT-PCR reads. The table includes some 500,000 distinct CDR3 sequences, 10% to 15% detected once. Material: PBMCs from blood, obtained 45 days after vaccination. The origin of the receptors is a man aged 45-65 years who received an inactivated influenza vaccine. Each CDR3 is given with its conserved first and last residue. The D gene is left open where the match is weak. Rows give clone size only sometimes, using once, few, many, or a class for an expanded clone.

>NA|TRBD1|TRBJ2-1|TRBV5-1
TGCGCCAGCAGCGGACAGGGTCTTGACAATGAGCAGTTCTTC
CASSGQGLDNEQFF
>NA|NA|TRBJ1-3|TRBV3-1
TGTGCCAGCAGCCGGACCGATAGCTCTGGAAACGCCATATATTTT
CASSRTDSSGNAIYF
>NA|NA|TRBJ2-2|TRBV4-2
TGTGCCAGCAGCCAAGTATTAGACCCCCACGGGGAGCTGTTTTTT
CASSQVLDPHGELFF
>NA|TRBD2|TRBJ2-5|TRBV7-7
TGTGCTAGCAGCTTCCCACGAGCGGGGAAAGAGACCCAGTACTTC
CASSFPRAGKETQYF
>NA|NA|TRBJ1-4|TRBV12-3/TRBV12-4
TGTGCCAGCCGGGGGCTTGCTAATGAAAAACTGTTTTTT
CASRGLANEKLFF
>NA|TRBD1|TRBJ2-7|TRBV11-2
TGTGCCAGCAGTGTGACAGGGGCGTACGAGCAGTACTTC
CASSVTGAYEQYF
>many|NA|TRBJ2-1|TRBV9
TGTGCCAGCAGCCTTACTCCGAACTCCTACAATGAGCAGTTCTTC
CASSLTPNSYNEQFF
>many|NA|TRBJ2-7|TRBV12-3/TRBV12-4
TGTGCCAGCACCCTAACAGCAAACTCCTACGAGCAGTACTTC
CASTLTANSYEQYF
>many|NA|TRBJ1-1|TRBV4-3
TGCGCCAGCAGCCAAACGCAGAACACTGAAGCTTTCTTT
CASSQTQNTEAFF
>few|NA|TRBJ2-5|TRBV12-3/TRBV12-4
TGTGCCAGCAGTTTAGGAATTATAGAGACCCAGTACTTC
CASSLGIIETQYF
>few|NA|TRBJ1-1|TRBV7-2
TGTGCCAGCAGCGCCCTGATAGGGCCCACTGAAGCTTTCTTT
CASSALIGPTEAFF
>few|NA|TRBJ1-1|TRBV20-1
TGCAGTGCTAGAGATCCAACCCTTAACACTGAAGCTTTCTTT
CSARDPTLNTEAFF
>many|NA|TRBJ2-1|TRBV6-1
TGTGCCAGCAGTCCTGGACTGGTCAGCTCCTACAATGAGCAGTTCTTC
CASSPGLVSSYNEQFF
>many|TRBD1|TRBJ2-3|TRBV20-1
TGCAGTGCACGAGGACAGGCAAGCACAGATACGCAGTATTTT
CSARGQASTDTQYF
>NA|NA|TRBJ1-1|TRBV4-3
TGCGCCAGCAGGATTACGGTGAACACTGAAGCTTTCTTT
CASRITVNTEAFF
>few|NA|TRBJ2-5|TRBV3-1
TGTGCCAGCAGCCAAAGGCGAGGGGTTCGAGAGACCCAGTACTTC
CASSQRRGVRETQYF
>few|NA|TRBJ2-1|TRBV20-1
TGCAGTGCTCGTAAGGCTAGTTCTGGCTACAATGAGCAGTTCTTC
CSARKASSGYNEQFF
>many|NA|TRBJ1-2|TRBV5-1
TGCGCCAGCAGCCCAGGCAGACAGGAGTATGGCTACACCTTC
CASSPGRQEYGYTF